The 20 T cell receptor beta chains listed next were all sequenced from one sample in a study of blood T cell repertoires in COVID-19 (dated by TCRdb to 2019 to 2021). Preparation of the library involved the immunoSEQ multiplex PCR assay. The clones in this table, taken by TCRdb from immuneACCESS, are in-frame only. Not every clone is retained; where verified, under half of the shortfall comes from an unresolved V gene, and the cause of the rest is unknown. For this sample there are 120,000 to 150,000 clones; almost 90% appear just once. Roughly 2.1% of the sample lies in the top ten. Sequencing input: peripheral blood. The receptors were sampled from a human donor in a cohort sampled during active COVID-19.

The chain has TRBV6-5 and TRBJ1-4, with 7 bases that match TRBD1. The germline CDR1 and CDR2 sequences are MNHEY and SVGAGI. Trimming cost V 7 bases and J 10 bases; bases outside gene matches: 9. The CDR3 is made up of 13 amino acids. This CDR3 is CASNEDRVGKLFF. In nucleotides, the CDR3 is TGTGCCAGCAACGAAGACAGGGTTGGAAAACTGTTTTTT.

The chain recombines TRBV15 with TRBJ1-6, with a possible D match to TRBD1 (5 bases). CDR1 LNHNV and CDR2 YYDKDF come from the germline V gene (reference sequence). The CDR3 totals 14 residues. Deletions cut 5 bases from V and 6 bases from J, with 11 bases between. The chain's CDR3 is CATSGGVPNSPLHF. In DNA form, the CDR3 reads TGTGCCACCAGCGGGGGGGTGCCTAATTCACCCCTCCACTTT.

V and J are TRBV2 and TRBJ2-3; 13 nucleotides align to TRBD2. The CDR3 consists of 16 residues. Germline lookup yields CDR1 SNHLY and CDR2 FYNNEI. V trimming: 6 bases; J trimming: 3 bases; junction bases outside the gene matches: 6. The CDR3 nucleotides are TGTGCCAGCAGCAGACTAGCGGGGGGCCTAACAGATACGCAGTATTTT. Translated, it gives CASSRLAGGLTDTQYF.

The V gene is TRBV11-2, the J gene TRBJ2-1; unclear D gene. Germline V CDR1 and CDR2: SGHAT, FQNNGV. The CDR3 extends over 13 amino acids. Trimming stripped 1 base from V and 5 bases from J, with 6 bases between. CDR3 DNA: TGTGCCAGCAGCTTAGCTTTTAACAATGAGCAGTTCTTC. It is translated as CASSLAFNNEQFF.

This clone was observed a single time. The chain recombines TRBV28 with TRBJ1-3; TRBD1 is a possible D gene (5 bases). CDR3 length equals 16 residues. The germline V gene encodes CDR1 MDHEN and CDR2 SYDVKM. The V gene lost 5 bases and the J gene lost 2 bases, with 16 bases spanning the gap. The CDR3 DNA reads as TGTGCCAGCAGTAGTACCAGGGCTTCCCCTGGAAACACCATATATTTT. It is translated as CASSSTRASPGNTIYF.

CDR3 coding DNA: TGTGCCAGTAGTCCCATAGCGGGAGGGGGAGATACGCAGTATTTT. Its translation: CASSPIAGGGDTQYF. The V gene is TRBV19, the J gene TRBJ2-3; 11 nucleotides agree with TRBD2. V was clipped by 5 bases and J by 5 bases; unmatched bases: 6. This CDR3 is 15 amino acids long. Per the germline V gene, CDR1 is LNHDA and CDR2 is SQIVND (reference sequence). Complete variable domain (other parts from reference TRBV19 and TRBJ2-3): DGGITQSPKYLFRKEGQNVTLSCEQNLNHDAMYWYRQDPGQGLRLIYYSQIVNDFQKGDIAEGYSVSREKKESFPLTVTSAQKNPTAFYLCASSPIAGGGDTQYFGPGTRLTVL.

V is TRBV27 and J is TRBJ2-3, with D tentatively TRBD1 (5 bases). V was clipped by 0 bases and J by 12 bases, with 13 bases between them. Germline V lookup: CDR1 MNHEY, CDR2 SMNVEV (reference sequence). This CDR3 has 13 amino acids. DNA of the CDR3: TGTGCCAGCAGTTTATCCAACGGACAACTTCAGTATTTT. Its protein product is CASSLSNGQLQYF.

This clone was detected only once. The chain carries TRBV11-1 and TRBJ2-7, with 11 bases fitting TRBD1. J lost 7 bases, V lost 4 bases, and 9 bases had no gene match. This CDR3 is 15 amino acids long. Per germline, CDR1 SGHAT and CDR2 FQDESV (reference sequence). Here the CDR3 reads CASSYPSDRGLEQYF. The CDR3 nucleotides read TGTGCCAGCAGCTACCCCTCGGACAGGGGGCTTGAGCAGTACTTC.

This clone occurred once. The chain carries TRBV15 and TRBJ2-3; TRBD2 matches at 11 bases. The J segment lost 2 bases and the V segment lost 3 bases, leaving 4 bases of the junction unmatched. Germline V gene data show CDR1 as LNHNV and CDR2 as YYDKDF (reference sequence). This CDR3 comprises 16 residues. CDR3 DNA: TGTGCCACCAGCAGGGGGACTAGCGGATACACAGATACGCAGTATTTT. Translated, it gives CATSRGTSGYTDTQYF.

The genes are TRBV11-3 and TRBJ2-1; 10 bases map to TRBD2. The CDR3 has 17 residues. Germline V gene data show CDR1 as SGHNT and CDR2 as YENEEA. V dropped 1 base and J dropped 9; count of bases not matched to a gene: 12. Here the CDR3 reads CASSLGGEREGSSEQFF. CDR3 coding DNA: TGTGCCAGCAGCTTAGGTGGGGAGCGGGAGGGGTCAAGTGAGCAGTTCTTC.

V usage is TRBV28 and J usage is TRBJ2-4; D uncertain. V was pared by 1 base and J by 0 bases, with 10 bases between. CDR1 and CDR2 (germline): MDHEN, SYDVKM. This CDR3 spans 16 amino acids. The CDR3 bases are TGTGCCAGCAGTTTATCAGGCCCCGGAGCCAAAAACATTCAGTACTTC. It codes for CASSLSGPGAKNIQYF.

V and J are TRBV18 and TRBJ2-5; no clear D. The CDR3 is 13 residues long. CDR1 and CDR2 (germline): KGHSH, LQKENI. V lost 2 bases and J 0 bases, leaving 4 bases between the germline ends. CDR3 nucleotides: TGTGCCAGCTCACCAAGAGACCAAGAGACCCAGTACTTC. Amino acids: CASSPRDQETQYF.

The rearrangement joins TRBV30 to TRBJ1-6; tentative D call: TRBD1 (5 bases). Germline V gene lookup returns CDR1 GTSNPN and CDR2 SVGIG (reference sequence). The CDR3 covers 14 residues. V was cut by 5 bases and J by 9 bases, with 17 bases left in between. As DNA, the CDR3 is TGTGCCTGGGCCGCGAGGCAGGGCAGTTCACCCCTCCACTTT. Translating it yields CAWAARQGSSPLHF. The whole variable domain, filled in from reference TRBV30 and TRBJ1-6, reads SQTIHQWPATLVQPVGSPLSLECTVEGTSNPNLYWYRQAAGRGLQLLFYSVGIGQISSEVPQNLSASRPQDRQFILSSKKLLLSDSGFYLCAWAARQGSSPLHFGNGTRLTVT.

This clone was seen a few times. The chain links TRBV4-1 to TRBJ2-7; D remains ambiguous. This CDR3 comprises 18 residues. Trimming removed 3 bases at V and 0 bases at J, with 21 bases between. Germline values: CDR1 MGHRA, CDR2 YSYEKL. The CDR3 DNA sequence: TGCGCCAGCAGCCAGAGCGATTTTATAGGATTAAACTCCTACGAGCAGTACTTC. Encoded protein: CASSQSDFIGLNSYEQYF.

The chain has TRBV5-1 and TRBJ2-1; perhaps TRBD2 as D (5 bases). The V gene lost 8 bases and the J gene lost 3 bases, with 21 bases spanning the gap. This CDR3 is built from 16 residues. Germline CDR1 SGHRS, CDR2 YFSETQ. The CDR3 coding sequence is TGCGCCAGTCGCGAACCTTCAGCGGTATACTACAATGAGCAGTTCTTC. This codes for CASREPSAVYYNEQFF.

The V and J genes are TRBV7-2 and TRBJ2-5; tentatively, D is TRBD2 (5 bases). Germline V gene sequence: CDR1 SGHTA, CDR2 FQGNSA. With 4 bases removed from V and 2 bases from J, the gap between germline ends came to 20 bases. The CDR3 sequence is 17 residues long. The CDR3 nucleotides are TGTGCCAGCAGCTCTCGAGGGCGGGCGCCTACTCAAGAGACCCAGTACTTC. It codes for CASSSRGRAPTQETQYF.

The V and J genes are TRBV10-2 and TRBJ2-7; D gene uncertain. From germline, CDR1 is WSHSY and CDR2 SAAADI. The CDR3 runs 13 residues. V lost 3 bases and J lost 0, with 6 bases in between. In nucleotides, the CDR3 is TGCGCCAGCAGTGAACAGAACTCCTACGAGCAGTACTTC. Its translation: CASSEQNSYEQYF.

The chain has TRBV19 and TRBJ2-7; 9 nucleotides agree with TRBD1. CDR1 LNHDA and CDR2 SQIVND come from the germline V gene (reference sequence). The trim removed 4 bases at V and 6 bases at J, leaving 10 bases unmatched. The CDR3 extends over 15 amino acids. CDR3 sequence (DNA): TGTGCCAGTAGTAGAAACCCGGGACAGGGCCGCGAGCAGTACTTC. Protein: CASSRNPGQGREQYF.

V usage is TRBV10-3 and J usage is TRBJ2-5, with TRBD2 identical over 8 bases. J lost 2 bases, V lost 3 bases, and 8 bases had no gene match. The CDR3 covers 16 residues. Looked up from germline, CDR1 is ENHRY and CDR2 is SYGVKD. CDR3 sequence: CAISDQGLVSQETQYF. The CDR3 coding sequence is TGTGCCATCAGTGACCAGGGACTAGTTAGTCAAGAGACCCAGTACTTC.

The CDR3 is CASSTVFTYNEQFF. CDR3 nucleotide sequence: TGTGCCAGTAGTACGGTTTTTACCTACAATGAGCAGTTCTTC. This chain joins TRBV19 and TRBJ2-1; no definite D call. Trimming shortened V by 4 bases and J by 2 bases, and 9 bases separated the two germline ends. Germline CDR1 is LNHDA and CDR2 is SQIVND (reference sequence). The CDR3 is 14 residues long.